This T cell receptor beta chain was sequenced in a study of blood T cell repertoires in COVID-19. As for the study in general: Samples came from the United States, Italy and Spain, spanning acute and convalescent COVID-19. The analysed material was cDNA or gDNA that came from T cells, B-cell-depleted T cells, or PBMCs.

Clones were read by immunoSEQ multiplex PCR, and TCRdb kept only the in-frame ones, dropping some. Found here are around 300,000 clones, about nine tenths of them singletons; the top ten hold under 3.5%. The sequence derives from a woman in her twenties or thirties with active or convalescent COVID-19. Sequences were obtained from peripheral blood.

CDR3 in DNA: TGTGCCAGCAGCCCCTCTCGGGGTGCAACTAATGAAAAACTGTTTTTT. This sequence encodes CASSPSRGATNEKLFF. The rearrangement links TRBV3-1 (or the pseudogene TRBV3-2) to TRBJ1-4, with no clear D. The germline V gene encodes CDR1 LGHDT and CDR2 YNNKEL (reference sequence). V was clipped by 4 bases and J by 0 bases, with 12 bases between them. The CDR3 is made up of 16 amino acids.